The entry below describes one T cell receptor beta chain. The sample is drawn from a study of blood T cell repertoires in COVID-19. The cohort comprised adults aged about 18 to 100 years residing in about two dozen US areas. Assignment of participants to cohorts was predicated upon participant-reported clinical history. Cohort 3 donors counted as recovered after two negative PCRs, clearance, or resolved symptoms. The repertoire was sequenced with immunoSEQ multiplex PCR; TCRdb's copy has only in-frame clones and lacks some. The table shows around 200,000 clones, with around 90% occurring only once. The sample comprised PBMCs or T cells enriched from blood (not recorded which). The origin of this receptor is a woman under 40 who had recovered from COVID-19.

The CDR3 sequence: CASSRQPGQGLSSYNSPLHF. In DNA, the CDR3 is TGTGCCAGCAGCCGACAACCGGGACAGGGGTTGAGCTCCTATAATTCACCCCTCCACTTT. The chain couples TRBV6-6 to TRBJ1-6; 10 bases match TRBD1. The CDR3 sequence is 20 residues long. J gave up 0 bases and V 6 bases, and 14 bases lay outside the gene matches. Germline CDR1 and CDR2: MNHNY and SVGAGI (reference sequence).